The sequence of this T cell receptor (beta chain) was determined in a study of early T cells in non-severe SARS-CoV-2 infection. Study details: Sequencing of unsorted whole blood was done on bulk RNA, leaving chains unpaired.

Overall study results and limits: VDJdb matching skewed toward anti-spike CD8 responses, missing private and CD4 specificities.

This clonotype was recorded many times. Its target is unknown. V trimming: 4 bases; J trimming: 0 bases; junction bases outside the gene matches: 3. Germline CDR1 is DFQATT and CDR2 is SNEGSKA (reference sequence). The CDR3 sequence is 14 residues long. Individual cDNA molecules each received unique molecular identifiers attached to them. MiXCR, run by TCRdb on the 5' RACE reads, gives a single entry per CDR3 protein. The table has under 60,000 distinct CDR3 sequences, less than 11% seen once. The sequence derives from an adult who was a healthcare worker with PCR-confirmed SARS-CoV-2 infection or an uninfected control (not recorded which). The sequencing sample was made of whole blood. The chain combines TRBV20-1 with TRBJ2-3, with 8 bases identical to TRBD1. As DNA, the CDR3 is TGCAGTGCTACATACAGGGGGAGCACAGATACGCAGTATTTT. Protein sequence: CSATYRGSTDTQYF.